Listed below are T cell receptor beta chains from one sample, sequenced in a study of T cell repertoires in cytomegalovirus infection. TCRdb redid the calling of the reads with MiXCR, one entry per CDR3 protein. This table has hundreds of thousands of distinct CDR3 sequences, 35% appearing once. Specimen: PBMCs. Receptors were obtained from a human donor in good health (CMV status not recorded). Some clones in this sample may be carry-over from other donors' samples. Both conserved end residues are part of each CDR3. The D gene is left open where the match is weak. The listing skips clone size in some rows; elsewhere it reads once, few, many or a size class.

TRBD2	many	TRBV7-6	TRBJ2-3	TGTGCCAGCAGCAAGACGGGACTAGACACAGATACGCAGTATTTT	CASSKTGLDTDTQYF
.	.	TRBV29-1	TRBJ1-2	TGCAGCGTTGGAGGCGGCAGGTCCTATGGCTACACCTTC	CSVGGGRSYGYTF
.	.	TRBV28	TRBJ1-5	TGTGCCAGCAGCACCCTCAGGGAGGGGCAGCCCCAGCATTTT	CASSTLREGQPQHF
.	.	TRBV2	TRBJ2-4	TGTGCCAGCAGTCACAGGGTTTTC	CASSHRVF
TRBD1	few	TRBV7-7	TRBJ2-5	TGTGCTAGCAGCGCCCCCGGGACAGGGGCTCCCCAAGAGACCCAGTACTTC	CASSAPGTGAPQETQYF
TRBD1	.	TRBV28	TRBJ1-1	TGTGCCAGCAGTCGCCCAGGGGGTGGGAGTCAGACTGAAGCTTTCTTT	CASSRPGGGSQTEAFF
.	few	TRBV15	TRBJ2-2	TGTGCCACCAGCAGAGGCGGTACCGGGGAGCTGTTTTTT	CATSRGGTGELFF
.	.	TRBV7-9	TRBJ1-3	TGTGACAGCAGCTTCTCGAGAGGTAACACCAGATATTTT	CDSSFSRGNTRYF
.	few	TRBV7-9	TRBJ2-3	TGTGCCAGCAGCTCCACAGGGACCAAAACCACAGATACGCAGTATTTT	CASSSTGTKTTDTQYF
.	.	TRBV3-1	TRBJ2-1	TGTGCCAGAAGCCAAGAGCAAACCACGGTCCCTTACAATGAGCAGTTCTTC	CARSQEQTTVPYNEQFF
.	many	TRBV7-2	TRBJ1-5	TGTGCCAGCAGCTCACCGCCCGGTCAGCCCCAGCATTTT	CASSSPPGQPQHF
.	.	TRBV20-1	TRBJ1-6	TGCAGTGCTAGAGCTACTGATAATTCACCCCTCCACTTT	CSARATDNSPLHF
.	.	TRBV2	TRBJ2-4	TGTGCCAGCAGTGGTAGGAGGGTCAAAAACATTCAGTACTTC	CASSGRRVKNIQYF
.	.	TRBV7-6	TRBJ1-4	TGTGCCAGCAGCTCAGGGGACCCTGGGGAAAAACTGTTTTTT	CASSSGDPGEKLFF
TRBD1	.	TRBV9	TRBJ1-5	TGTGCCAGCAGCGTAGGGATCCGGGACAGTCATTATAGCAATCAGCCCCAGCATTTT	CASSVGIRDSHYSNQPQHF
TRBD1	few	TRBV28	TRBJ1-6	TGTGCCAGCAGCACGACAGGGGGGAATTCACCCCTCCACTTT	CASSTTGGNSPLHF
.	many	TRBV7-7	TRBJ2-5	TGTGCTAGCAGCTTAGGCACCCGACAGAATGTGGAGACCCAGTACTTC	CASSLGTRQNVETQYF
TRBD1	.	TRBV7-9	TRBJ1-2	TGTGCCAGCAGCCCGGGACAGCTTAATGGCTACACCTTC	CASSPGQLNGYTF
.	.	TRBV5-6	TRBJ1-1	TGTGCCAGCAGCCCGATAACAGGGACAATCATGAACACTGAAGCTTTCTTT	CASSPITGTIMNTEAFF
TRBD2	.	TRBV6-2/TRBV6-3	TRBJ2-1	TGTGCCAGCAGTCCGACTAGCGACCACAATGAGCAGTTCTTC	CASSPTSDHNEQFF
.	.	TRBV9	TRBJ2-1	TGTGCCAGCAGCGTAGCGTCGGGGCAGGGTTTCCTCAATGAGCAGTTCTTC	CASSVASGQGFLNEQFF